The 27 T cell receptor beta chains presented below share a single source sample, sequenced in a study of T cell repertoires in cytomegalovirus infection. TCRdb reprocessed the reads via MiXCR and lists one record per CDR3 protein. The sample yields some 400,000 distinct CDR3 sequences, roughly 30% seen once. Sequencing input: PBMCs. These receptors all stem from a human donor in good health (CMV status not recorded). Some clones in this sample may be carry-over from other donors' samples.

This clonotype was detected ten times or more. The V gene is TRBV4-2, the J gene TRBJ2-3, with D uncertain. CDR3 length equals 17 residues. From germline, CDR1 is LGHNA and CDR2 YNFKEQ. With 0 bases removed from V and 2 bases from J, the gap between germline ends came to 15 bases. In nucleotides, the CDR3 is TGTGCCAGCAGCCAAGATGGCGCGGCGCCCGCCACAGATACGCAGTATTTT. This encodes CASSQDGAAPATDTQYF.

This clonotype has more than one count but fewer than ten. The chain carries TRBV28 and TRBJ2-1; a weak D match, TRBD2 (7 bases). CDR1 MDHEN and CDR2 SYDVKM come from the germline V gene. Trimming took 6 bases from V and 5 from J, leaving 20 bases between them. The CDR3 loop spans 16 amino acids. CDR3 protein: CASSGRGRGSHNEQFF. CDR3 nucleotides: TGTGCCAGCAGCGGCCGGGGGCGGGGGTCCCACAATGAGCAGTTCTTC.

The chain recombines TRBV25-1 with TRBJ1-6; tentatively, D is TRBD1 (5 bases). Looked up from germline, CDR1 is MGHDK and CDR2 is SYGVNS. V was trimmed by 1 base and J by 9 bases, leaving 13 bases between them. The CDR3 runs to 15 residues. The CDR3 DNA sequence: TGTGCCAGCAGTGAATCGGTACAGGCTTTTTCACCCCTCCACTTT. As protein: CASSESVQAFSPLHF.

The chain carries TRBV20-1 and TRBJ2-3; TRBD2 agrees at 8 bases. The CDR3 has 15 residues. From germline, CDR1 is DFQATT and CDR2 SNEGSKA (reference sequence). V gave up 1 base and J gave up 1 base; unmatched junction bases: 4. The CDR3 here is CSARVWRGGTDTQYF. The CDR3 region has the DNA TGCAGTGCTAGAGTGTGGCGGGGGGGCACAGATACGCAGTATTTT.

CDR3 in amino acids: CASNQQGAKPYEQYF. CDR3 nucleotides: TGTGCCAGCAACCAACAGGGGGCCAAGCCCTACGAGCAGTACTTC. The chain couples TRBV6-2 or TRBV6-3 to TRBJ2-7; 9 bases align to TRBD1. The V segment lost 7 bases and the J segment 2 bases; nucleotides outside the gene matches: 9. The CDR3 is made up of 15 amino acids. Germline values: CDR1 MNHEY, CDR2 SVGEGT.

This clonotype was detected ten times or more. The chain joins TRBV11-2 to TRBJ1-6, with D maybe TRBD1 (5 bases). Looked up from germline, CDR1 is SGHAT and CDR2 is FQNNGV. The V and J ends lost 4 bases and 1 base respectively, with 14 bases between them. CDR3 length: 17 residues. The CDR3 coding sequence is TGTGCCAGCAGCTCGTTTGCAGGGAGATCCTATAATTCACCCCTCCACTTT. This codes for CASSSFAGRSYNSPLHF.

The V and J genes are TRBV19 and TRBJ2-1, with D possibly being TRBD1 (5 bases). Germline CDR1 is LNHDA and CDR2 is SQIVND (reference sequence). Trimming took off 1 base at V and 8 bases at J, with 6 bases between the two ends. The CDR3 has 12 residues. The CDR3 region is CASSIAGYEQFF. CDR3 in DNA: TGTGCCAGTAGTATAGCAGGGTATGAGCAGTTCTTC.

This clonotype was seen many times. CDR3 nucleotides: TGTGCCAGCAGCAAGACTAGCGGGGGGAGCCAAGAGACCCAGTACTTC. Translation gives CASSKTSGGSQETQYF. The chain joins TRBV11-2 to TRBJ2-5; 13 bases match TRBD2. The CDR3 sequence is 16 residues long. The V gene's germline CDR1 is SGHAT and CDR2 FQNNGV. The V and J ends lost 5 bases and 1 base, in that order; junction bases with no gene match: 4.

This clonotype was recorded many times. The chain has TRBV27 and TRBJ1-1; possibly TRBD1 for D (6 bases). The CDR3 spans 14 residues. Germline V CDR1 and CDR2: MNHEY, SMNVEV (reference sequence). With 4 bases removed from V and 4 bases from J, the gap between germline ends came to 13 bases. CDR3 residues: CASSSDLGGTEAFF. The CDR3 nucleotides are TGTGCCAGCAGTTCGGACCTAGGGGGCACTGAAGCTTTCTTT.

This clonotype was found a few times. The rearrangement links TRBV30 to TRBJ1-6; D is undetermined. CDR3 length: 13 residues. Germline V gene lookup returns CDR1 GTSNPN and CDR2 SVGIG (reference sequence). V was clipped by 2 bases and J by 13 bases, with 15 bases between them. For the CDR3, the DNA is TGTGCCTGGAGTTCTGGGCCAAGTCTGCCCCTCCACTTT. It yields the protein CAWSSGPSLPLHF.

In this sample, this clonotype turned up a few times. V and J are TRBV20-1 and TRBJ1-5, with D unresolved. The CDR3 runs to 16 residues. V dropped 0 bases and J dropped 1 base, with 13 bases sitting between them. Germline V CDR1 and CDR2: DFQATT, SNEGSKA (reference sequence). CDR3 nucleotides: TGCAGTGCTAGAGATTCGGGGTCTGGGAGCAATCAGCCCCAGCATTTT. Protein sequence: CSARDSGSGSNQPQHF.

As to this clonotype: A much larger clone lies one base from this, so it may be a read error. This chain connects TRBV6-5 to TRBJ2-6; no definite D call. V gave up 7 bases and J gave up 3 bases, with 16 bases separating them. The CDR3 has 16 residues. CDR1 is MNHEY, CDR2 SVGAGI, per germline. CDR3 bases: TGTGCCAGCAAATTGTACGGAGACTGTGGGGCCAACGTCCTGACTTTC. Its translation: CASKLYGDCGANVLTF.

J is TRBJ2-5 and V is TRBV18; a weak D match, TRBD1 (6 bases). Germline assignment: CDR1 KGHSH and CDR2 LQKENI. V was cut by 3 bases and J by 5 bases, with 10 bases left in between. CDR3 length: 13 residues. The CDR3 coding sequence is TGTGCCAGCTCACCGGGACACCGGGAGACCCAGTACTTC. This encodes CASSPGHRETQYF.

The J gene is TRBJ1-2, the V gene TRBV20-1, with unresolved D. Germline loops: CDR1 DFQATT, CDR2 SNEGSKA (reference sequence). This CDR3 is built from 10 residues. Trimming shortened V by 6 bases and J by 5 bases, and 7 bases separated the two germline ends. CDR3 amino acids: CSAWSYGYTF. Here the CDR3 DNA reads TGCAGTGCGTGGTCTTATGGCTACACCTTC.

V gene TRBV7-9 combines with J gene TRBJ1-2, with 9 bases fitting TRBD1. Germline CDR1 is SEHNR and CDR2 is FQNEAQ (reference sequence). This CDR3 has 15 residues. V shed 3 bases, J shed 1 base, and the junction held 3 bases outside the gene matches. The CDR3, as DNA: TGTGCCAGCAGCTTTACAGGGGGCCATAACTATGGCTACACCTTC. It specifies CASSFTGGHNYGYTF. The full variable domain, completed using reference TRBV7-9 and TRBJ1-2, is DTGVSQNPRHKITKRGQNVTFRCDPISEHNRLYWYRQTLGQGPEFLTYFQNEAQLEKSRLLSDRFSAERPKGSFSTLEIQRTEQGDSAMYLCASSFTGGHNYGYTFGSGTRLTVV.

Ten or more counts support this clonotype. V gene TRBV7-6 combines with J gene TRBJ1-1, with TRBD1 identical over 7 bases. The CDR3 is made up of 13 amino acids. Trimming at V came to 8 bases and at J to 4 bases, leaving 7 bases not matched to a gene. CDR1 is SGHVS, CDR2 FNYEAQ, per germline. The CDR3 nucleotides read TGTGCCAGCGCGAGGACAGGACTCACTGAAGCTTTCTTT. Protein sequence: CASARTGLTEAFF.

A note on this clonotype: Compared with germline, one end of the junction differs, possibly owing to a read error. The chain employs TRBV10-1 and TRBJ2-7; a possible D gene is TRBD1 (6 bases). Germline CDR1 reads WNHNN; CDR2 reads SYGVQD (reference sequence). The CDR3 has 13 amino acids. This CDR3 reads CARSESARGEQYF. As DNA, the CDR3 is TGCGCCCGCAGTGAAAGTGCTAGGGGGGAGCAGTACTTC.

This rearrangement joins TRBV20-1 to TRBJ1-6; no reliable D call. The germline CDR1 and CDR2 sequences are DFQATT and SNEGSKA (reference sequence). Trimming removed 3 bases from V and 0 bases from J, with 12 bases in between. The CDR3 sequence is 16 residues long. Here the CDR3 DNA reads TGCAGTGCTAGTGCCACCACGGGCTCCTATAATTCACCCCTCCACTTT. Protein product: CSASATTGSYNSPLHF.

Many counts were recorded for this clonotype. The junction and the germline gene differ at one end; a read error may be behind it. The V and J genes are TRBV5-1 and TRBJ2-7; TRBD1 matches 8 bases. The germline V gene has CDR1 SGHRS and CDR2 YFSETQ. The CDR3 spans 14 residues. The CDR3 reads CASSFGTGTYEQYF. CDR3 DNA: TGTGCCAGCAGCTTCGGGACAGGTACCTACGAGCAGTACTTC.

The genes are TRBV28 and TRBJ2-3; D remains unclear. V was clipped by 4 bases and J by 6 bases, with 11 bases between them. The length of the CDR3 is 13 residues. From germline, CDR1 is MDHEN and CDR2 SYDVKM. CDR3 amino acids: CASSSPSVDTQYF. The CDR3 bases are TGTGCCAGCAGTTCCCCGTCTGTGGATACGCAGTATTTT.

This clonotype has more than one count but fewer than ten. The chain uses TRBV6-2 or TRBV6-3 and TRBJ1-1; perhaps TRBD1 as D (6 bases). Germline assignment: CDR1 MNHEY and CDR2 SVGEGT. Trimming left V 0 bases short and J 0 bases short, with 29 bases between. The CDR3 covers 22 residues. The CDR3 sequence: CASSYSRGEFFRTETMNTEAFF. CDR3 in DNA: TGTGCCAGCAGTTACTCGAGGGGGGAGTTCTTTCGGACAGAGACCATGAACACTGAAGCTTTCTTT.

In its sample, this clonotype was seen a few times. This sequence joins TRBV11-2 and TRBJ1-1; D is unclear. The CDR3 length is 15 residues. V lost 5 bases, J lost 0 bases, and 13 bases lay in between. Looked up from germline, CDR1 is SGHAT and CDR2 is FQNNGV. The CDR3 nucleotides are TGTGCCAGCAGCCCCCTGGCAGGCATGAACACTGAAGCTTTCTTT. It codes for CASSPLAGMNTEAFF.

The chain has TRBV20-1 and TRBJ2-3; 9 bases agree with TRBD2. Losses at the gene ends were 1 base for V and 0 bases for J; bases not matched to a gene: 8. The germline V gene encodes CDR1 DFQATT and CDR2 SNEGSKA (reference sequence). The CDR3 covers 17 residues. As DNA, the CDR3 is TGCAGTGCTAGAGTCCAGCGGGGGGCCTCTAGCACAGATACGCAGTATTTT. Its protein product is CSARVQRGASSTDTQYF.

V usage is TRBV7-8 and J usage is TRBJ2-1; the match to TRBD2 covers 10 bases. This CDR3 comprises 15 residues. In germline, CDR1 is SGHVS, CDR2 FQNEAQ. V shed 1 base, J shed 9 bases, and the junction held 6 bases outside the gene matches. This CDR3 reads CASSLEAGGSFEQFF. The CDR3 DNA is TGTGCCAGCAGCTTAGAAGCGGGGGGGTCCTTTGAGCAGTTCTTC.

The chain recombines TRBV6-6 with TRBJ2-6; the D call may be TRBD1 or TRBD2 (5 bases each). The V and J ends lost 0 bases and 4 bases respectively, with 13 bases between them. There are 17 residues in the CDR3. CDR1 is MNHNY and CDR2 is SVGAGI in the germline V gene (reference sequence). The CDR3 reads CASSYSSGGYGANVLTF. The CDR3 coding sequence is TGTGCCAGCAGTTACTCGAGTGGGGGTTACGGGGCCAACGTCCTGACTTTC.

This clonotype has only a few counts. CDR3 amino acids: CATWTSGVTDTQYF. In nucleotides, the CDR3 is TGTGCCACATGGACTAGCGGGGTCACAGATACGCAGTATTTT. V gene TRBV6-6 combines with J gene TRBJ2-3; 12 bases line up with TRBD2. V lost 10 bases, J lost 2 bases, and 4 bases stayed unmatched. Germline CDR1 and CDR2: MNHNY and SVGAGI (reference sequence). The CDR3 is 14 amino acids.

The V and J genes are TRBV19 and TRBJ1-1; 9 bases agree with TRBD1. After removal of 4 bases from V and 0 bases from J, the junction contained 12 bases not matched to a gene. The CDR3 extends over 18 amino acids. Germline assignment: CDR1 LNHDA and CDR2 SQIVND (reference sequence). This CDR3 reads CASSTDRDRERMNTEAFF. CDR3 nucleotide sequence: TGTGCCAGTAGTACAGACCGGGACAGGGAACGAATGAACACTGAAGCTTTCTTT.